A selection of T cell receptor beta chains follows, all from one sample in a study of T cell responses to AZD1222 COVID-19 vaccine. Clones were read by immunoSEQ multiplex PCR, and TCRdb kept only the in-frame ones, dropping some. This sample has 40,000 to 45,000 clones, with about 83% found just once. The material was peripheral blood, obtained on day 0 of AZD1222 vaccination. The receptor set was obtained from an adult in good health. Each CDR3 is given with its conserved first and last residue.

J	V	CDR3
TRBJ2-7	TRBV7-8	CASSSRDVSYEQYF
TRBJ1-1	TRBV27	CASSLGPNTEAFF
TRBJ1-2	TRBV6-5	CASRNKGSGNYGYTF
TRBJ1-4	TRBV6-5	CASNRDRDKEKLFF
TRBJ2-2	TRBV7-9	CASSPLLAAAAGELFF
TRBJ2-1	TRBV5-6	CASSLARGMRNEQFF
TRBJ1-2	TRBV3-1/TRBV3-2	CASSQVEQYGYTF
TRBJ2-3	TRBV5-1	CASSLRGSGSTDTQYF
TRBJ1-1	TRBV4-1	CASSLPTGGFTEAFF
TRBJ1-6	TRBV19	CASRDSSYNSPLHF
TRBJ1-2	TRBV7-2	CASSLGQGAIYGYTF
TRBJ2-3	TRBV11-2	CASMTNRADTQYF
TRBJ1-4	TRBV19	CARWRGFNEKLFF
TRBJ2-5	TRBV7-2	CASSLGGSGAGETQYF
TRBJ1-5	TRBV28	CASSHHDNQPQHF
TRBJ2-5	TRBV11-2	CASSLNRHIPQETQYF
TRBJ2-7	TRBV18	CASSPVAGAYEQYF
TRBJ2-5	TRBV15	CATSRDQGAETQYF
TRBJ1-1	TRBV3-1/TRBV3-2	CASSHRPQNTEAFF
TRBJ1-1	TRBV6-5	CASSYSEGDTEAFF
TRBJ1-4	TRBV11-2	CASSELPGQTNEKLFF
TRBJ2-1	TRBV7-2	CASRGGVAGGREQFF
TRBJ1-5	TRBV24-1	CATSERQGSNQPQHF
TRBJ1-3	TRBV6-6	CASSLGQVRSGNTIYF
TRBJ2-7	TRBV12-3/TRBV12-4	CASSTRDFAQYF
TRBJ2-7	TRBV4-2	CASSPEARSYEQYF
TRBJ2-3	TRBV14	CASSHLTGAGTQYF
TRBJ2-7	TRBV3-1/TRBV3-2	CASSHASGDGSYEQYF
TRBJ2-1	TRBV7-2	CASSLVGPASNEQFF